Listed below are T cell receptor beta chains from one sample, sequenced in a study of blood T cells in healthy people across ages. A single record per CDR3 protein comes from TCRdb applying MiXCR to the 5' RACE reads. Of about 970,000 distinct CDR3 sequences listed, roughly 51% were seen once; the top ten hold 20% to 25%. Source material: blood. The receptors derive from a woman aged 55-69 years in good health. Each CDR3 is given with its conserved first and last residue.

v_gene,CDR3aa
TRBV29-1,CSVGGLSTDTQYF
TRBV18,CASSPKLAGAYEQYF
TRBV28,CASSHSGRANYEQYF
TRBV18,CASSKRDKQYF
TRBV12-3/TRBV12-4,CASSPDRGPYNEQYF
TRBV25-1,CASKPGLAGWNEQFF
TRBV7-9,CASSPVHTTGELFF
TRBV6-1,CASTEGSSTYEQYF
TRBV27,CASRATADHYQPQHF
TRBV18,CASSPDLSSEQFF